This T cell receptor (beta chain) emerged from a study of blood T cell repertoires in COVID-19. Study overall: From the United States, Italy and Spain came samples of acute and convalescent COVID-19. The analysed material was cDNA or gDNA that came from T cells, B-cell-depleted T cells, or PBMCs.

Per the original data handling: Amplified reference gene primers provided the basis for estimating nucleated cell counts. Profiled with immunoSEQ multiplex PCR; TCRdb holds only in-frame clones, not every one. The D gene and trimming were derived from the DNA, and the V and J assignments and clone size from that table. Counted here are approximately 110,000 clones, 75% to 90% occurring once; the ten biggest clones make up around 8%. The receptor's source is a man in his 70s with acute or convalescent COVID-19. The source material was peripheral blood.

The CDR3 DNA sequence: TGTGCCATCCTCAGGAGCGGACCCCCACAAGAGACCCAGTACTTC. Encoded protein: CAILRSGPPQETQYF. The V and J genes are TRBV6-4 and TRBJ2-5, with D possibly being TRBD2 (5 bases). The CDR3 consists of 15 residues. Germline lookup yields CDR1 MRHNA and CDR2 SNTAGT. V lost 10 bases to trimming and J lost 2 bases, with 20 bases between them.